This TCR beta chain was observed in a study of tumor-infiltrating lymphocytes in glioblastoma multiforme (TCRdb year 2017). Regarding the research as a whole: Whether intratumoral genomic heterogeneity fosters TIL diversity was tested through joint investigation of somatic mutations, TIL diversity and immune response activity. Results the study describes overall, beyond this receptor: T cells were not sorted into functional subsets, which the authors noted as a future improvement. Generalizability was limited because only one glioblastoma patient was included in the TCR and somatic mutation analysis. RNA-based TCR sequencing may distort clone frequencies because T cells carry unequal numbers of TCR transcripts.

The AllPrep DNA/RNA mini kit was used to purify genomic DNA and total RNA at the same time from each of the ten to eleven tumor samples. OD 260/280 ratios above 1.9 and RNA integrity numbers above 6.5 were observed for all RNA. With respect to this clonotype: Its binding antigen is unknown. A single base separates this from a much larger clone, so it may be a read error.

From the cysteine up to the phenylalanine, the CDR3 has a length of 11 residues. Here the CDR3 DNA is all that survives: 33 bases in frame from base 1. Trimming takes 4 bases from V and 6 bases from J, and the germline ends sit 3 bases apart. Per the germline V gene, SNHLY is the CDR1 and FYNNEI is the CDR2. TCRB libraries were constructed from RNA through three rounds of nested multiplex PCR following a modified ARM-PCR protocol with multiple V-beta primers and a C-beta primer. TCRB-specific cDNA was synthesized from 0.45 to 0.6 ug total RNA with ProtoScript II Reverse Transcriptase and a C-beta primer. No unique molecular identifiers were described for the TCRB libraries. In the third PCR, barcodes and adapters were added over 25 cycles using Deep VentR (exo-) polymerase, and bands of 250-500 bp were then gel purified. An Illumina HiSeq 2500 generating 250 bp paired-end reads was used to sequence the TCRB libraries. The authors' pipeline ran thus. Reads were cleaned with Trimmomatic, merged with FLASH, assigned V, D and J segments with MiGEC, and analyzed with VDJtools. VDJtools was used to calculate the Shannon-Wiener diversity index, which quantified repertoire diversity. TCRdb's own reprocessing of the public reads used fastp at Q25 and MiXCR and kept productive beta chains. Rows are unified per CDR3 protein, each entry keeping the most common DNA and genes. TCRdb's processing, not the study's, gives the V and J calls here. The sample has around 30,000 distinct CDR3 sequences on record, 50% to 75% of them singletons. The top ten hold 33% of the sample.

The chain links TRBV2 with TRBJ1-4, with the D gene too uncertain to name. Sequenced input: brain tumor tissue. The source is a male donor with glioblastoma. The DNA sequence follows: TGTGCCAGCAGTGTTCATGAAAAACTGTTTTTT. Its protein product is CASSVHEKLFF.